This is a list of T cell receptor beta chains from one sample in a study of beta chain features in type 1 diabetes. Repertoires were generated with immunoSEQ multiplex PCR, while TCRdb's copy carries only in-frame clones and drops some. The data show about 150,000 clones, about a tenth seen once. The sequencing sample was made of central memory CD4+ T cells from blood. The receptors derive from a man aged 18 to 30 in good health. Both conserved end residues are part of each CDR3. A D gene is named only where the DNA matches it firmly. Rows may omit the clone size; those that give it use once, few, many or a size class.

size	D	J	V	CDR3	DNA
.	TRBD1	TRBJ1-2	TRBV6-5	CASSYLYRGFYGYTF	TGTGCCAGCAGTTACCTCTACAGGGGTTTCTATGGCTACACCTTC
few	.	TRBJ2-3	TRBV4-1	CASSPGNTDTQYF	TGCGCCAGCAGCCCAGGGAACACAGATACGCAGTATTTT
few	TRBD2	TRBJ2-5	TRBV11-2	CASSWISGGAVGETQYF	TGTGCCAGCAGCTGGATTAGCGGGGGGGCGGTGGGAGAGACCCAGTACTTC
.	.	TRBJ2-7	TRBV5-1	CASSMGGLNPTTYEQYF	TGCGCCAGCAGCATGGGGGGACTCAATCCCACTACCTACGAGCAGTACTTC
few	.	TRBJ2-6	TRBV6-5	CASSYLRVSGANVLTF	TGTGCCAGCAGTTACCTTCGGGTCTCTGGGGCCAACGTCCTGACTTTC
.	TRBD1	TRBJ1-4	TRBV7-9	CASSARQGSGEKLFF	TGTGCCAGCAGTGCCAGACAGGGCTCGGGTGAAAAACTGTTTTTT
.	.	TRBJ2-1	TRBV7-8	CASSLGGRQTNEQFF	TGTGCCAGCAGCTTAGGGGGCCGACAGACCAATGAGCAGTTCTTC
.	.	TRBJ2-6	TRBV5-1	CASSLGQPGANVLTF	TGCGCCAGCAGCTTGGGACAGCCGGGGGCCAACGTCCTGACTTTC
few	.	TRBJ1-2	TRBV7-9	CASSAGAVYGYTF	TGTGCCAGCAGCGCGGGGGCTGTTTATGGCTACACCTTC
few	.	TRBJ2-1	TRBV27	CASSLVAADNEQFF	TGTGCCAGCAGTTTAGTAGCGGCCGACAATGAGCAGTTCTTC
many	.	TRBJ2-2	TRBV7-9	CASSLPGQNTGELFF	TGTGCCAGCAGCCTGCCGGGACAGAACACCGGGGAGCTGTTTTTT
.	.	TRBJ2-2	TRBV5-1	CASSLVVEGELFF	TGCGCCAGCAGCTTGGTAGTCGAGGGGGAGCTGTTTTTT
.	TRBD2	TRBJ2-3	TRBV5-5	CASSPRPSGGALRTDTQYF	TGTGCCAGCAGCCCCCGGCCTAGCGGGGGGGCGCTCAGGACAGATACGCAGTATTTT
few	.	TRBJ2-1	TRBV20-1	CSATSYNEQFF	TGCAGTGCTACTAGCTACAATGAGCAGTTCTTC
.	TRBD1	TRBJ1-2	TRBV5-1	CASSPRQGYTSYGYTF	TGCGCCAGCAGCCCACGACAGGGGTATACTTCCTATGGCTACACCTTC
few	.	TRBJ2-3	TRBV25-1	CASGGGGTHTQYF	TGTGCCAGCGGAGGGGGCGGCACTCATACGCAGTATTTT
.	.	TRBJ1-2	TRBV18	CASSPPGSDSYGYTF	TGTGCCAGCTCACCACCGGGATCCGACAGTTATGGCTACACCTTC
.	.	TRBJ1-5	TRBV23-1	CASSLVGVGRSWFYGNQPQHF	TGCGCCAGCAGTCTAGTCGGGGTGGGCAGGTCATGGTTTTATGGGAATCAGCCCCAGCATTTT
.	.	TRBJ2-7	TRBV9	CASSVQGNSPSYYEQYF	TGTGCCAGCAGCGTTCAGGGGAACTCCCCCTCATACTACGAGCAGTACTTC
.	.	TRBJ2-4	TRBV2	CASSDGGKTKNIQYF	TGTGCCAGCAGTGACGGGGGAAAGACCAAAAACATTCAGTACTTC
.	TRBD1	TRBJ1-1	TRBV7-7	CASSLETGTEAFF	TGTGCCAGCAGCTTAGAGACAGGGACGGAAGCTTTCTTT
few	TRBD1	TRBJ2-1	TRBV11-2	CASSTDRGGSYNEQFF	TGTGCCAGCAGCACGGACAGGGGTGGCTCCTACAATGAGCAGTTCTTC
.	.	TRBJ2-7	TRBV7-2	CASSIDRSYEQYF	TGTGCCAGCAGCATTGACAGGTCCTACGAGCAGTACTTC